The table lists the clone carrying this TCR beta chain with a count of one. Its antigen is not known. The CDR3 end shows no conserved phenylalanine or tryptophan, and so a read error is likely. The DNA is omitted, as the CDR3 cannot be located on it reliably, and the CDR3 follows TCRdb's listing. The sample is drawn from a study of tumor and adjacent non-tumor tissue in lung cancer. About the study: On average, productive TCRbeta reads reached about 4.2 million per sample. General study results and limits: TCR diversity was significantly greater in tumor than normal lung tissue.

TCRbeta libraries were built with three rounds of nested PCR, modified from ARM-PCR. TCRdb reanalysed the multiplex PCR reads using MiXCR and keeps one entry per CDR3 protein. The sample holds about 120,000 distinct CDR3 sequences, roughly 84% seen once. RNA was extracted from bulk tissue without any cell sorting. The CDR3 extends over 12 residues, inclusive of both ends. CDR1 and CDR2 from the germline V gene are SGHRS and YFSETQ. V usage is TRBV5-1 and J usage is TRBJ2-1. Sequencing was carried out using lung tumor tissue. This TCR derives from a man aged 65 to 85 with non-small cell lung cancer. CDR3 amino acids: CASSLEGRSLFL.